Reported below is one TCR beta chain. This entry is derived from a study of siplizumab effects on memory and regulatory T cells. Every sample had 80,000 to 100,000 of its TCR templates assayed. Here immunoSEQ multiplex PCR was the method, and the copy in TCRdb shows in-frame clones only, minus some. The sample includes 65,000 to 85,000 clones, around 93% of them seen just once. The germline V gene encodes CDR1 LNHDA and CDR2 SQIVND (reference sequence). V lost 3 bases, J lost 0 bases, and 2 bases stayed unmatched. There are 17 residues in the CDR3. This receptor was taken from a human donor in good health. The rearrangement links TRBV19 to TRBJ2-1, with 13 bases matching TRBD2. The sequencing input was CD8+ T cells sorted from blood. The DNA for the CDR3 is TGTGCCAGTAGTATGACTAGCGGGGGGAGCTCCTACAATGAGCAGTTCTTC. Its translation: CASSMTSGGSSYNEQFF. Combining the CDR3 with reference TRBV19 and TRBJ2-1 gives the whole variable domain DGGITQSPKYLFRKEGQNVTLSCEQNLNHDAMYWYRQDPGQGLRLIYYSQIVNDFQKGDIAEGYSVSREKKESFPLTVTSAQKNPTAFYLCASSMTSGGSSYNEQFFGPGTRLTVL.